This note documents a single T cell receptor beta chain sequence. Per the authors' pipeline: Estimation of nucleated cell counts was performed using reference gene primer amplification. Here immunoSEQ multiplex PCR was the method, and the copy in TCRdb shows in-frame clones only, minus some. That table is the source of V, J and clone size, and D and trimming were worked out from the DNA. In the table there are over 100,000 clones, 75% to 90% of which are singletons. The CDR3 sequence is 13 residues long. Germline V gene data show CDR1 as SGHDT and CDR2 as YYEEEE. With 9 bases clipped from V and 3 bases from J, the junction kept 3 bases outside the gene matches. This record comes from a study of blood T cell repertoires in COVID-19. Turning to the study itself: Researchers got acute and convalescent COVID-19 samples from the United States, Italy and Spain. Sample material is recorded as cDNA or gDNA derived from T cells, B-cell-depleted T cells, or PBMCs.

Sequencing was performed on peripheral blood. This receptor was identified in a man aged 65 to 85 with acute or convalescent COVID-19. The V and J genes are TRBV5-6 and TRBJ2-1; the match to TRBD2 covers 10 bases. The CDR3 loop reads CATTSGIYNEQFF. The DNA of the CDR3 is TGTGCCACCACTAGCGGGATCTACAATGAGCAGTTCTTC.